This T cell receptor (beta chain) derives from a study of blood T cell repertoires in COVID-19. Study-wide background: Samples came from the United States, Italy and Spain, spanning acute and convalescent COVID-19.

Deletions cut 5 bases from V and 2 bases from J, with 14 bases between. This CDR3 is 15 amino acids long. Germline V gives CDR1 MNHEY, CDR2 SVGAGI. Authors' methods: Estimation of nucleated cell counts relied on the amplification of reference gene primers. The assay was immunoSEQ multiplex PCR, and TCRdb's table has in-frame clones only and misses some. V, J and clone size were drawn from that table, and D and trimming were deduced from the DNA. The table has approximately 500,000 clones, roughly 91% seen once. The chain combines TRBV6-5 with TRBJ2-3; possible D gene TRBD2, 5 bases. Sequenced material: peripheral blood. This receptor was obtained from a woman between 45 and 65 years old with COVID-19, enrolled during active disease. CDR3 loop: CASSRRGSTTDTQYF. CDR3 bases: TGTGCCAGCAGTCGACGGGGTAGCACCACAGATACGCAGTATTTT.